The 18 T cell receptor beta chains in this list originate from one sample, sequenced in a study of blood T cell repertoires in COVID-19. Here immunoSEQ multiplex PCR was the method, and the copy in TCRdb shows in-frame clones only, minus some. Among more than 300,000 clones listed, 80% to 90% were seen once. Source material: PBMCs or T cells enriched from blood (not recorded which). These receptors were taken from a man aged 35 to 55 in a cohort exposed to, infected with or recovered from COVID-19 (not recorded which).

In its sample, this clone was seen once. The CDR3 here is CASSYSTRGIAEAFF. The DNA of the CDR3 is TGTGCCAGCAGTTACTCGACCAGGGGTATAGCTGAAGCTTTCTTT. The chain employs TRBV6-5 and TRBJ1-1; TRBD1 might be the D (6 bases). There are 15 residues in the CDR3. CDR1 is MNHEY and CDR2 is SVGAGI in the germline V gene. V dropped 0 bases and J dropped 6 bases, with 14 bases sitting between them.

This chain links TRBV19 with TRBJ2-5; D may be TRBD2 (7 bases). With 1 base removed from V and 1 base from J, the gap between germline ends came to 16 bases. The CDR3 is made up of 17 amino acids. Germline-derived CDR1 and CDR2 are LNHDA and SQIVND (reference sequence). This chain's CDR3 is CASSIGRYREGQETQYF. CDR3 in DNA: TGTGCCAGTAGTATAGGGCGCTACAGGGAGGGCCAAGAGACCCAGTACTTC.

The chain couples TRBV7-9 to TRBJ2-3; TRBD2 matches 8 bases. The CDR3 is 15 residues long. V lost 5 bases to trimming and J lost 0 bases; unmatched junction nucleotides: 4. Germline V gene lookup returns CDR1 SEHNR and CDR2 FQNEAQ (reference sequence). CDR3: CASSKTSESTDTQYF. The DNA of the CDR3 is TGTGCCAGCAGCAAGACTAGCGAGAGCACAGATACGCAGTATTTT.

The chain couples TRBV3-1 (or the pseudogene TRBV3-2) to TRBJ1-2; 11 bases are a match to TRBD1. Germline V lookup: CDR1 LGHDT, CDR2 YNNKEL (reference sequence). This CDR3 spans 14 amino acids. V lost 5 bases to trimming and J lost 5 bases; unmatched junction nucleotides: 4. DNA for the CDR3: TGTGCCAGCAGCAAAGGACAGGGGGCTTATGGCTACACCTTC. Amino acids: CASSKGQGAYGYTF.

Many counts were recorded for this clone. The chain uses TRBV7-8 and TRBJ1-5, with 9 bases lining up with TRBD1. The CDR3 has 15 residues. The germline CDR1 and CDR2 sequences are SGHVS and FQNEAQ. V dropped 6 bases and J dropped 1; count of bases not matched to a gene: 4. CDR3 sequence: CASSPGQGSNQPQHF. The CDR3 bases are TGTGCCAGCAGTCCGGGACAGGGAAGCAATCAGCCCCAGCATTTT.

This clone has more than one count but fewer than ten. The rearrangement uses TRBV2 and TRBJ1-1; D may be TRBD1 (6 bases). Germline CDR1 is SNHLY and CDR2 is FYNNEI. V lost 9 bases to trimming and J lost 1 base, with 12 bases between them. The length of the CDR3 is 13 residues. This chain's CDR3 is CASQSDRNTEAFF. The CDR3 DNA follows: TGTGCCAGTCAATCGGACAGGAACACTGAAGCTTTCTTT.

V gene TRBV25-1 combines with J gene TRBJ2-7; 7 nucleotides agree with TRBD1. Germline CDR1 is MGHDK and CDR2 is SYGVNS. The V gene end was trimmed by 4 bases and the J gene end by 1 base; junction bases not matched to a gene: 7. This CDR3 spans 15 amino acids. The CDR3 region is CASSAPGTASYEQYF. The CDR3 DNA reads TGTGCCAGCAGTGCACCCGGGACAGCATCCTACGAGCAGTACTTC.

CDR3 sequence (DNA): TGTGCCAGCAGCGCCCAGGGGGCGCTAGGCACTGAAGCTTTCTTT. This codes for CASSAQGALGTEAFF. The chain recombines TRBV9 with TRBJ1-1; TRBD1 matches 8 bases. The CDR3 length is 15 residues. J was trimmed by 4 bases and V by 3 bases; bases with no gene match: 8. Germline values: CDR1 SGDLS, CDR2 YYNGEE.

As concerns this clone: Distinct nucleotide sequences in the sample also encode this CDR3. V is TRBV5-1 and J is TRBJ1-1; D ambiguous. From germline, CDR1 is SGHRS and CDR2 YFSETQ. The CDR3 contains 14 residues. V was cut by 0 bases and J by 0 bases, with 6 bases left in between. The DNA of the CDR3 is TGCGCCAGCAGCTTGGGCGGCTTGAACACTGAAGCTTTCTTT. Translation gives CASSLGGLNTEAFF.

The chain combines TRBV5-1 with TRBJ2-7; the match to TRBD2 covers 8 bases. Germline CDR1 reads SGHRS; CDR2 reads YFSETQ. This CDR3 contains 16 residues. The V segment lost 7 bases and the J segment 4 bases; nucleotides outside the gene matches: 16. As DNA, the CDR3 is TGCGCCAGCTCACCCCCCTACGGGGGGGGCGAGTACGAGCAGTACTTC. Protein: CASSPPYGGGEYEQYF.

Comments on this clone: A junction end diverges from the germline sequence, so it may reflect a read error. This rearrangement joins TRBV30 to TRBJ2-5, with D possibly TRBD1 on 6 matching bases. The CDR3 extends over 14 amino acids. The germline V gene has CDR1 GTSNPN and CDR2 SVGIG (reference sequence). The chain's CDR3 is CAWTYSGAQGTQYF. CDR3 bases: TGTGCCTGGACTTACTCAGGGGCACAAGGGACCCAGTACTTC.

CDR3 sequence (DNA): TGTGCCAGCAGGTCAACCGACAGGGGCCTAGCTAACTATGGCTACACCTTC. It specifies CASRSTDRGLANYGYTF. This chain connects TRBV9 to TRBJ1-2; 8 bases line up with TRBD1. CDR3 length: 17 residues. V dropped 5 bases and J dropped 0; count of bases not matched to a gene: 12. Germline CDR1 and CDR2: SGDLS and YYNGEE.

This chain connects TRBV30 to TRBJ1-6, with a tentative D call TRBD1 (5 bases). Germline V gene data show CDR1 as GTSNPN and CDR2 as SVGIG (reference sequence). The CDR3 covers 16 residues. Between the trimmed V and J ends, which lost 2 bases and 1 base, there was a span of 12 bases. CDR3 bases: TGTGCCTGGAGTCATGACAAGGGGTCCTATAATTCACCCCTCCACTTT. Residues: CAWSHDKGSYNSPLHF.

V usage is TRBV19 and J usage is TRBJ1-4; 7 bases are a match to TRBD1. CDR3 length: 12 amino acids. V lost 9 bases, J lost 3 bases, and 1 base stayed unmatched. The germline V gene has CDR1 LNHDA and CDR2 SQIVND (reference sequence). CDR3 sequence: CASRGSNEKLFF. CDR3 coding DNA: TGTGCCAGCAGGGGGTCTAATGAAAAACTGTTTTTT. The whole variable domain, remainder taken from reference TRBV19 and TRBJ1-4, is DGGITQSPKYLFRKEGQNVTLSCEQNLNHDAMYWYRQDPGQGLRLIYYSQIVNDFQKGDIAEGYSVSREKKESFPLTVTSAQKNPTAFYLCASRGSNEKLFFGSGTQLSVL.

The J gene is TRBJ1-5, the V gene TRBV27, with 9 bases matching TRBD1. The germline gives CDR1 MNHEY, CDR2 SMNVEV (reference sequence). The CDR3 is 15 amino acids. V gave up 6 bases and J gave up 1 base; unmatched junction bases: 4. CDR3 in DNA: TGTGCCAGCAGAGGGGGACAGGGAAGCAATCAGCCCCAGCATTTT. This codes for CASRGGQGSNQPQHF.

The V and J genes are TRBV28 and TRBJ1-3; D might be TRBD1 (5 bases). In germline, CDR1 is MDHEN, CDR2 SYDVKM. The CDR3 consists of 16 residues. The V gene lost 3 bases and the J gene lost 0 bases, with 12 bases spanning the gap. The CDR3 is CASSFGGRISGNTIYF. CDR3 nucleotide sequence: TGTGCCAGCAGTTTCGGGGGTCGGATCTCTGGAAACACCATATATTTT.

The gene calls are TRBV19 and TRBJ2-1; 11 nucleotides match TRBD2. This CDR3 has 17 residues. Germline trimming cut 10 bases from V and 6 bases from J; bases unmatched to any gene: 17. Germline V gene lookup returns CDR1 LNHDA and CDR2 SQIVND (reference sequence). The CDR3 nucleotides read TGTGCCACAAAACCCTCCTCGGGCCTAGCGGGAGGCAATGAGCAGTTCTTC. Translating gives CATKPSSGLAGGNEQFF.

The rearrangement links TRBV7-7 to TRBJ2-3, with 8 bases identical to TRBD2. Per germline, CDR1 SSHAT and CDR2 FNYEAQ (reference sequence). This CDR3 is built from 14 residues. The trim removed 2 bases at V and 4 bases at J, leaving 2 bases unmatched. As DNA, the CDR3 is TGTGCCAGCAGCTTATTTAGCGGGGCAGATACGCAGTATTTT. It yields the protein CASSLFSGADTQYF.